This TCR beta chain was captured in a study of CD8+ T cells in alopecia areata. RNA was isolated and reverse transcribed to cDNA, the sequencing template. Measured with immunoSEQ multiplex PCR; TCRdb has only the in-frame clones, and not every one. This sample has 150,000 to 200,000 clones, with about 70% found just once. The J segment lost 5 bases and the V segment lost 6 bases, leaving 22 bases of the junction unmatched. Germline lookup yields CDR1 SQVTM and CDR2 ANQGSEA. This CDR3 comprises 18 residues. This clone turned up a few times. This chain uses TRBV29-1 with TRBJ2-5; the match to TRBD1 covers 9 bases. This receptor was obtained from a human donor with alopecia areata. This sample comprised CD8+ T cells sorted from blood, obtained at week 0. The CDR3 sequence: CSVEDRGRTPEREETQYF. CDR3 DNA sequence: TGCAGCGTGGAGGACAGGGGCCGAACCCCCGAAAGAGAGGAGACCCAGTACTTC. The variable domain in full, with the rest retrieved from reference TRBV29-1 and TRBJ2-5, is SAVISQKPSRDICQRGTSLTIQCQVDSQVTMMFWYRQQPGQSLTLIATANQGSEATYESGFVIDKFPISRPNLTFSTLTVSNMSPEDSSIYLCSVEDRGRTPEREETQYFGPGTRLLVL.